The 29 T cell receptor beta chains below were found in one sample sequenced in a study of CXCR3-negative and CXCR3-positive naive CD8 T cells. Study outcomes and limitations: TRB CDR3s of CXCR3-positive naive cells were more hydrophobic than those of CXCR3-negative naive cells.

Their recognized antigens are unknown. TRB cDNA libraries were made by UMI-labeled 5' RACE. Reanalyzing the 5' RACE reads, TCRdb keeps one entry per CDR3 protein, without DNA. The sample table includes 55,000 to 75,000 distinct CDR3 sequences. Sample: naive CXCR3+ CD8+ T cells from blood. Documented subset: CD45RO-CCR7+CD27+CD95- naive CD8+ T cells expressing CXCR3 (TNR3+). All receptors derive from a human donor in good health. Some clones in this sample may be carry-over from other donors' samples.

CDR3: CSVVWVTGELFF. The J gene is TRBJ2-2, the V gene TRBV29-1. The CDR3 covers 12 residues. Per the germline V gene, CDR1 is SQVTM and CDR2 is ANQGSEA.

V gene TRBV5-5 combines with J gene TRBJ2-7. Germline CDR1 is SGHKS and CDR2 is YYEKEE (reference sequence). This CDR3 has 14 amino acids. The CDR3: CASSVGQDLYEQYF.

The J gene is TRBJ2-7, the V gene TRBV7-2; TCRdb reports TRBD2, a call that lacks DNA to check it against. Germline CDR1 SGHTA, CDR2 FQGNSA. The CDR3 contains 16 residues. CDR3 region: CASSPNILAGAHEQYF.

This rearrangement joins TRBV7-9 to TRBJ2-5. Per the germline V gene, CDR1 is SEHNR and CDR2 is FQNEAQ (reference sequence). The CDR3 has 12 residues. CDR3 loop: CATWSLVETQYF. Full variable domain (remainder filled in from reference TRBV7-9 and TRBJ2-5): DTGVSQNPRHKITKRGQNVTFRCDPISEHNRLYWYRQTLGQGPEFLTYFQNEAQLEKSRLLSDRFSAERPKGSFSTLEIQRTEQGDSAMYLCATWSLVETQYFGPGTRLLVL.

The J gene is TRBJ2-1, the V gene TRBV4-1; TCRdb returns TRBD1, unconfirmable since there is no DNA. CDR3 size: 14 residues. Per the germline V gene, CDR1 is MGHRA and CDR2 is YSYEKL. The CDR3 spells CASSQITGVNEQFF.

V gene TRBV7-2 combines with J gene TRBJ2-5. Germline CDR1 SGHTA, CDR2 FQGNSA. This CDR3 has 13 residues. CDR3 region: CASSLWTEETQYF. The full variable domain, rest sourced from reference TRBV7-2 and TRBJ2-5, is GAGVSQSPSNKVTEKGKDVELRCDPISGHTALYWYRQSLGQGLEFLIYFQGNSAPDKSGLPSDRFSAERTGGSVSTLTIQRTQQEDSAVYLCASSLWTEETQYFGPGTRLLVL.

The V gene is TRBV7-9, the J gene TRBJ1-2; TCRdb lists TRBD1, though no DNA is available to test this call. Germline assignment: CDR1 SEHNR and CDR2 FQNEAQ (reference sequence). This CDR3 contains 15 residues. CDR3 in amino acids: CASSFPGTAAYGYTF.

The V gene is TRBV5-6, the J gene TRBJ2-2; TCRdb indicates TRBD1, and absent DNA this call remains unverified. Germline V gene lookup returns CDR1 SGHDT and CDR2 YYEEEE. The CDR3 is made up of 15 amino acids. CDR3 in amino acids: CASSQTGGNTGELFF.

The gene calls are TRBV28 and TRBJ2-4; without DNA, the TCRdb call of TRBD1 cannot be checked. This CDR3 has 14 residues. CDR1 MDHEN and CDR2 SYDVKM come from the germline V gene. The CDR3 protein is CASNTPGQGVIQYF.

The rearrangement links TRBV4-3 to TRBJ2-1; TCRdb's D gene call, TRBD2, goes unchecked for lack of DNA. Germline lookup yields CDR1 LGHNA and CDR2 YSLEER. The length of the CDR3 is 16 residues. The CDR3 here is CASSQGGGGAVQVQFF.

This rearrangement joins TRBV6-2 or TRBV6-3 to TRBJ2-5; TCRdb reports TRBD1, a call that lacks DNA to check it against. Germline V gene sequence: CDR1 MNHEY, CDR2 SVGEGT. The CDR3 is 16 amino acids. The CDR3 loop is CASRSPGQGGAGAQYF.

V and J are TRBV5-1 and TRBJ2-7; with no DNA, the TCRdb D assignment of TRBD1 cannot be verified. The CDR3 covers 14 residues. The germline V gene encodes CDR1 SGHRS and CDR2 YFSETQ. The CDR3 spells CASSPGTGEDEQYF.

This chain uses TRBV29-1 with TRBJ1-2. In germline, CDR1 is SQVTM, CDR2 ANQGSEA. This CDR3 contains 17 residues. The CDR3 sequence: CSVEVFRGLKPPYGYTF.

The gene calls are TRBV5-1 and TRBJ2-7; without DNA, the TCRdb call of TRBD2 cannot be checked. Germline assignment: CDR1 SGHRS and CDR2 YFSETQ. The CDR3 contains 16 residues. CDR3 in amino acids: CASSIHTSGGPYEQYF.

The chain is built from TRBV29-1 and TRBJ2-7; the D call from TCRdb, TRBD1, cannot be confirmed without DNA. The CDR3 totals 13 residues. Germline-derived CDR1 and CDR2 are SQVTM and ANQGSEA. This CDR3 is CSFRDGESYEQYF.

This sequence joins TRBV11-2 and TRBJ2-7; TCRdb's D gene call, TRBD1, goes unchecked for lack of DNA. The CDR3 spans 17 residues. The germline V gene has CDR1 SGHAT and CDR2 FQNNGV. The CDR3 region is CASSLVGRGPIYYEQYF.

The CDR3 here is CASSLGGDEQYF. V and J are TRBV7-9 and TRBJ2-7; the D call of TRBD1 rests on TCRdb alone, since no DNA is present to check it. Germline values: CDR1 SEHNR, CDR2 FQNEAQ (reference sequence). CDR3 size: 12 residues. Based on the CDR3 plus reference TRBV7-9 and TRBJ2-7, the full variable domain is DTGVSQNPRHKITKRGQNVTFRCDPISEHNRLYWYRQTLGQGPEFLTYFQNEAQLEKSRLLSDRFSAERPKGSFSTLEIQRTEQGDSAMYLCASSLGGDEQYFGPGTRLTVT.

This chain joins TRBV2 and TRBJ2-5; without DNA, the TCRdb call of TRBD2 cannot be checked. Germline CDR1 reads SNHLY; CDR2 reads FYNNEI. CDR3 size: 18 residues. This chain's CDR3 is CASSEGKRGGLSQETQYF.

The CDR3 loop reads CASSPSAGGASYEQYF. The rearrangement joins TRBV7-2 to TRBJ2-7; TCRdb proposes TRBD1, but this gene call is untestable without DNA. CDR3 length: 16 residues. Looked up from germline, CDR1 is SGHTA and CDR2 is FQGNSA.

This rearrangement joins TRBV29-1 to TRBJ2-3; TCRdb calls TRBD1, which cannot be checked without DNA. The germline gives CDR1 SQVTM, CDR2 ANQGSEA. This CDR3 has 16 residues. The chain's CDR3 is CSVAGGAEYGTDTQYF.

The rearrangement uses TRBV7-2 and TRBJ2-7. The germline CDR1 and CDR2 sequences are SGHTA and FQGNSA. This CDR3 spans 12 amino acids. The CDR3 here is CASSSNGYEQYF.

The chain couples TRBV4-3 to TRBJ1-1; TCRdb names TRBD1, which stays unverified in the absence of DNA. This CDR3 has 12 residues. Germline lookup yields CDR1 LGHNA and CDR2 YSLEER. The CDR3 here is CASSQDRGPVRF.

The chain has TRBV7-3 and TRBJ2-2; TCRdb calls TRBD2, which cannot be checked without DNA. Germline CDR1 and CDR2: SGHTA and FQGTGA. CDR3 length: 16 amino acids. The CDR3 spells CASSLVQGRGTGELFF.

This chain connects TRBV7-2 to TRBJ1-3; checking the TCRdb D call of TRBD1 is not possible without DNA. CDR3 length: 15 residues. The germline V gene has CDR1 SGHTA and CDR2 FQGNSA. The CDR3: CASSSTGGSGNTIYF.

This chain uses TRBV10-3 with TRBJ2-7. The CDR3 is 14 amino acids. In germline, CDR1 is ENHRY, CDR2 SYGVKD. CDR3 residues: CAISGSDNSREQYF.

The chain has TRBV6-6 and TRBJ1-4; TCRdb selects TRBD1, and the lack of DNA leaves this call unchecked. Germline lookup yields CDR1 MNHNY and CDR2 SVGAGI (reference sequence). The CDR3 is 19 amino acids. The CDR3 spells CASSYVFGTGGNLPSELFF.

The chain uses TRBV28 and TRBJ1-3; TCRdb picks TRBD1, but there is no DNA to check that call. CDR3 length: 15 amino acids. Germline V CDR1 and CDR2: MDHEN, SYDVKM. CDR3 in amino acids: CASSETGYAGNTIYF.

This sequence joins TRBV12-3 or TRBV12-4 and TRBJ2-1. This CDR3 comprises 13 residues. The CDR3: CASSFEQDNEQFF.

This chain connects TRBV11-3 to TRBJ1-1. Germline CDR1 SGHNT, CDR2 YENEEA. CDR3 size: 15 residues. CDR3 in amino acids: CASSAYMEMNTEAFF. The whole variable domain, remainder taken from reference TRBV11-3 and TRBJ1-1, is EAGVVQSPRYKIIEKKQPVAFWCNPISGHNTLYWYLQNLGQGPELLIRYENEEAVDDSQLPKDRFSAERLKGVDSTLKIQPAELGDSAVYLCASSAYMEMNTEAFFGQGTRLTVV.